The table lists the clone carrying this T cell receptor (beta chain) with many counts. No antigen is known for it. The repertoire was sequenced with immunoSEQ multiplex PCR; TCRdb's copy has only in-frame clones and lacks some. The sample includes roughly 45,000 clones, none of them occurring once. These data are taken from a study of T cells after posttransplantation cyclophosphamide. On the day of bone marrow donation, the related graft donor provided peripheral blood. Study outcomes and limitations: Skin or GI-infiltrating T cells shared few TRB sequences with blood. Later blood repertoires were often dominated by clones from the donor CD8+ memory compartment.

The sequencing sample was made of PBMCs. The clonotype comes from a man in his forties or fifties in good health, CMV-negative, and a related stem cell transplant donor.

The chain's CDR3 is CAISADSGYSYNEQFF. Here the CDR3 DNA reads TGTGCCATCAGTGCGGATAGCGGCTATTCCTACAATGAGCAGTTCTTC. The chain couples TRBV10-3 to TRBJ2-1; the D gene is possibly TRBD2 (6 bases). CDR3 length equals 16 residues. V lost 4 bases and J lost 1, with 14 bases in between. Germline V gene sequence: CDR1 ENHRY, CDR2 SYGVKD.